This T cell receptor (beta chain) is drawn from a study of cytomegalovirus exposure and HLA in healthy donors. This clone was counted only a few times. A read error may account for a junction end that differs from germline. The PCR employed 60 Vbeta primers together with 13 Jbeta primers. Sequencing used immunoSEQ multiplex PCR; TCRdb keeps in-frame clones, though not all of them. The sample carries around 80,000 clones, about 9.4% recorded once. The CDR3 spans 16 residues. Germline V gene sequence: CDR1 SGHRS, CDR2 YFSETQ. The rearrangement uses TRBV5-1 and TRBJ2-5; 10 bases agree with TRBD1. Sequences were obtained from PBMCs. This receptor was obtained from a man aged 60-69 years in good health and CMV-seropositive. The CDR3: CASSLALGQGQEAQYF. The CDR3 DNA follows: TGCGCCAGCAGCTTGGCCCTGGGACAGGGGCAAGAGGCCCAGTACTTC.